This record concerns one TCR beta chain sequence. What it recognizes is unknown. These data originate in a study of cytomegalovirus exposure and HLA in healthy donors. V lost 1 base to trimming and J lost 3 bases; unmatched junction nucleotides: 5. In germline, CDR1 is MGHRA, CDR2 YSYEKL. This CDR3 is built from 15 residues. The study's findings and limits: In a later analysis, HLA-C alleles had the fewest associated TCRs, DRB1 alleles the most.

With 60 Vbeta and 13 Jbeta primers, the PCR was carried out. Source study methods: A follow-up analysis tallied around 80 million unique TCR beta chains, roughly 11 million shared. Produced via immunoSEQ multiplex PCR; TCRdb's table is partial and in-frame only. That table gives V, J and clone size, and the DNA gave D and trimming. The data show 75,000 to 90,000 clones, with around 77% seen just once and around 3.4% held by the top ten. This receptor was taken from a man in his fifties in good health and CMV-seronegative. J is TRBJ2-7 and V is TRBV4-1; 8 bases match TRBD1. The sequenced material came from PBMCs. CDR3 amino acids: CASSQGTGLGYEQYF. In DNA, the CDR3 is TGCGCCAGCAGCCAAGGGACAGGGCTAGGCTACGAGCAGTACTTC.